The text below deals with one TCR beta chain. Its binding antigen is unknown. Per-base qualities were not stored, and no clone one base away is much larger. This sample was included in a study of blood T cell repertoires in COVID-19 (dated by TCRdb to 2020 to 2022). Background for the entire study: The collaborator samples originated in the United States, Italy and Spain and spanned the acute and convalescent phases of COVID-19. The material from the prospective study consisted of cDNA or gDNA derived from T cells, B-cell-depleted T cells, or PBMCs. Deeply sampled blood TCRbeta repertoires from subjects exposed to, actively infected with, or recovered from COVID-19 were included in the dataset. The repertoires were released in a freely available public database meant as a resource for research on the immune response to SARS-CoV-2. Samples came from the ongoing ImmuneRACE study (first 160 participants) plus 1,254 subjects from 6 global collaborators. Sample metadata almost always included a de-identified subject ID, COVID-19 status, age in years and sex. Where available, HLA class I and class II types were taken from metadata supplied by the sample provider and were not determined by assay-based typing. Overall study outcomes, separate from this receptor: The quantity of clinical and demographic metadata differed by source and by participant and was supplied without curation.

Collaborating institutions collected whole blood in K2EDTA tubes following their own protocols. For TCRbeta analysis, collaborator samples were shipped as frozen whole blood, as isolated PBMCs, or as DNA extracted from either sample type. Trimming removed 10 bases from V and 4 bases from J, leaving 13 bases between the germline ends. The CDR3 goes from the cysteine to the phenylalanine over 12 residues. Of all the DNA, just the CDR3 is kept, 36 bases in frame from base 1. CDR1 and CDR2 are drawn from the germline V gene (reference sequence): PRHDT, FYEKMQ. TCRbeta CDR3 regions were amplified from genomic DNA by means of the immunoSEQ Assay, a bias-controlled multiplex PCR. The authors' pipeline ran thus. The number of nucleated cells in each sample was estimated from the amplification of reference gene primers within the assay. To quantify the absolute abundance of each unique TCRbeta CDR3 rearrangement, sequence reads were collapsed and filtered. For each sample, productive Simpson clonality was calculated by taking the square root of Simpson's diversity index across productive rearrangements. TCRdb mirrors the immuneACCESS table, restricted to in-frame sequences. Some clones are absent from its copies; in checked studies, under half trace to an unresolved V gene, and the reason for the others is unknown. V and J calls plus clone size are reproduced from that table; the DNA served to infer D and trimming. Counted in this sample were approximately 100,000 clones; around 87% of them appeared once. The ten largest clones add up to 32% of the sample.

This clonotype was sampled from an elderly woman with acute or convalescent COVID-19. Sequencing was carried out using peripheral blood. The sequence joins TRBV13 to TRBJ1-2, with a tentative D gene TRBD1 over 5 matching bases. The nucleotides are TGTGCCACCGGACGGGGGGGCTATGGCTACACCTTC. It codes for CATGRGGYGYTF.